Listed below are T cell receptor beta chains from one sample, sequenced in a study of T-cell memory formation after mild COVID-19. TCRdb passed the 5' RACE reads through MiXCR, listing each CDR3 protein once. The sample includes roughly 110,000 distinct CDR3 sequences, 14% seen only once; the top ten take 30% to 45%. The sample consisted of PBMCs or a T cell subset sorted from them (not recorded which). The origin of the receptors is a man aged 18 to 30 who had mild COVID-19 (a few samples of this study predate the infection). Cell type and time point are not known. Each CDR3 is given with its conserved first and last residue. D genes are given only for firm matches. Some rows have no size entry. The others give once, few or many, or a class for an expanded clone.

V: TRBV4-2; D: .; size: many; J: TRBJ2-7; CDR3: CASSQGTVTYEQYF; DNA: TGTGCCAGCAGCCAAGGGACAGTTACCTACGAGCAGTACTTC
V: TRBV7-2; D: TRBD1; size: few; J: TRBJ2-7; CDR3: CASSLARRGLYEQYF; DNA: TGTGCCAGCAGCTTAGCGCGAAGGGGGCTTTACGAGCAGTACTTC
V: TRBV4-3; D: .; size: .; J: TRBJ2-2; CDR3: CASSPWGENTGELFF; DNA: TGCGCCAGCAGCCCCTGGGGAGAGAACACCGGGGAGCTGTTTTTT
V: TRBV12-3/TRBV12-4; D: TRBD1; size: few; J: TRBJ1-2; CDR3: CASAGTGRSSGYGYTF; DNA: TGTGCCAGTGCGGGGACAGGGAGGAGTTCGGGCTATGGCTACACCTTC
V: TRBV7-9; D: .; size: many; J: TRBJ1-3; CDR3: CASSAVGSGNTIYF; DNA: TGTGCCAGCAGCGCCGTAGGGTCTGGAAACACCATATATTTT
V: TRBV4-3; D: .; size: few; J: TRBJ2-2; CDR3: CASSQDHGEPFAGELFF; DNA: TGCGCCAGCAGCCAAGATCATGGGGAGCCCTTTGCCGGGGAGCTGTTTTTT
V: TRBV6-2/TRBV6-3; D: TRBD1; size: few; J: TRBJ1-2; CDR3: CASSYSVGTGKWSGYTF; DNA: TGTGCCAGCAGTTACTCGGTTGGGACAGGGAAATGGAGTGGCTACACCTTC
V: TRBV6-5; D: .; size: many; J: TRBJ2-1; CDR3: CASSYLTTGEQFF; DNA: TGTGCCAGCAGTTACCTAACGACCGGTGAGCAGTTCTTC
V: TRBV29-1; D: TRBD1; size: .; J: TRBJ2-1; CDR3: CSATQGSLSNEQFF; DNA: TGCAGCGCGACACAGGGGTCCCTTAGCAATGAGCAGTTCTTC
V: TRBV7-8; D: .; size: few; J: TRBJ2-1; CDR3: CASSLGRLAAISYNEQFF; DNA: TGTGCCAGCAGCTTAGGAAGGTTGGCGGCTATCTCCTACAATGAGCAGTTCTTC
V: TRBV12-3/TRBV12-4; D: .; size: few; J: TRBJ2-7; CDR3: CASSSPGLSGGFYEQYF; DNA: TGTGCCAGCAGTTCCCCTGGCTTGTCGGGCGGATTCTACGAGCAGTACTTC
V: TRBV4-1; D: .; size: few; J: TRBJ1-2; CDR3: CASSQDGRENYGYTF; DNA: TGCGCCAGCAGCCAAGACGGGAGGGAAAACTATGGCTACACCTTC
V: TRBV29-1; D: TRBD1; size: few; J: TRBJ1-1; CDR3: CSVDPGTGGLGTEAFF; DNA: TGCAGCGTTGACCCCGGGACAGGGGGCTTGGGGACTGAAGCTTTCTTT
V: TRBV29-1; D: .; size: .; J: TRBJ1-4; CDR3: CSVETATNEKLFF; DNA: TGCAGCGTTGAAACTGCAACTAATGAAAAACTGTTTTTT
V: TRBV13; D: TRBD1; size: few; J: TRBJ2-7; CDR3: CASSKGQGLDEQYF; DNA: TGTGCCAGCAGCAAGGGACAGGGGCTTGACGAGCAGTACTTC
V: TRBV6-5; D: .; size: .; J: TRBJ1-6; CDR3: CASTSSGGISNSPLHF; DNA: TGTGCCAGCACCTCAAGTGGGGGAATTAGTAATTCACCCCTCCACTTT
V: TRBV5-1; D: .; size: many; J: TRBJ2-3; CDR3: CASSLTLPTDTQYF; DNA: TGCGCCAGCAGCCTGACACTCCCCACAGATACGCAGTATTTT
V: TRBV29-1; D: TRBD2; size: .; J: TRBJ2-1; CDR3: CSVDGLAGADNEQFF; DNA: TGCAGCGTTGATGGCCTAGCGGGGGCTGACAATGAGCAGTTCTTC
V: TRBV12-3/TRBV12-4; D: TRBD2; size: many; J: TRBJ2-5; CDR3: CASRGETSGVSETQYF; DNA: TGTGCCAGCAGGGGTGAGACTAGCGGGGTATCGGAGACCCAGTACTTC
V: TRBV29-1; D: .; size: few; J: TRBJ1-1; CDR3: CSVVRQGRTEAFF; DNA: TGCAGCGTTGTGAGGCAGGGCAGGACTGAAGCTTTCTTT
V: TRBV7-8; D: .; size: few; J: TRBJ2-7; CDR3: CASSVVGTVSSYEQYF; DNA: TGTGCCAGCAGCGTGGTCGGGACGGTGAGCTCCTACGAGCAGTACTTC
V: TRBV25-1; D: .; size: .; J: TRBJ1-2; CDR3: CASSEYSGGGNYGYTF; DNA: TGTGCCAGCAGTGAATATAGCGGGGGAGGGAACTATGGCTACACCTTC
V: TRBV6-2/TRBV6-3; D: .; size: few; J: TRBJ1-2; CDR3: CASSSGKEAYGYTF; DNA: TGTGCCAGCAGTTCGGGCAAGGAAGCCTATGGCTACACCTTC
V: TRBV12-3/TRBV12-4; D: .; size: .; J: TRBJ2-3; CDR3: CASSLNRRPDTQYF; DNA: TGTGCCAGCAGTTTAAATAGACGCCCAGATACGCAGTATTTT
V: TRBV4-2; D: TRBD2; size: .; J: TRBJ2-7; CDR3: CASSPERGGSYEQYF; DNA: TGTGCCAGCAGCCCCGAGCGGGGGGGCTCCTACGAGCAGTACTTC
V: TRBV19; D: TRBD1; size: .; J: TRBJ1-1; CDR3: CASRQGGVNTEAFF; DNA: TGTGCCAGTAGGCAGGGGGGAGTGAACACTGAAGCTTTCTTT
V: TRBV6-2/TRBV6-3; D: TRBD1; size: few; J: TRBJ1-1; CDR3: CASSYPVQGMSTEAFF; DNA: TGTGCCAGCAGTTACCCAGTACAGGGGATGAGCACTGAAGCTTTCTTT
V: TRBV4-2; D: TRBD2; size: .; J: TRBJ2-1; CDR3: CASSPQGAGGQEQFF; DNA: TGTGCCAGCAGCCCCCAGGGAGCGGGGGGGCAGGAGCAGTTCTTC
V: TRBV6-5; D: .; size: few; J: TRBJ2-5; CDR3: CASSYFGSEETQYF; DNA: TGTGCCAGCAGTTACTTCGGTAGTGAGGAGACCCAGTACTTC
V: TRBV11-2; D: .; size: few; J: TRBJ2-5; CDR3: CASSLAPGLRETQYF; DNA: TGTGCCAGCAGCTTAGCCCCAGGGCTCAGGGAGACCCAGTACTTC
V: TRBV7-2; D: .; size: .; J: TRBJ2-7; CDR3: CASSLAPWTSYEQYF; DNA: TGTGCCAGCAGCTTAGCGCCTTGGACCTCCTACGAGCAGTACTTC
V: TRBV30; D: TRBD1; size: .; J: TRBJ2-1; CDR3: CAWSTGTGGYNEQFF; DNA: TGTGCCTGGAGTACCGGGACAGGGGGCTACAATGAGCAGTTCTTC
V: TRBV5-1; D: TRBD1; size: many; J: TRBJ1-1; CDR3: CASSSSATGVTEAFF; DNA: TGCGCCAGCAGCAGCTCCGCGACAGGGGTCACTGAAGCTTTCTTT
V: TRBV5-8; D: TRBD2; size: .; J: TRBJ2-1; CDR3: CASSLARGWTSGIPDSINEQFF; DNA: TGTGCCAGCAGCTTGGCGAGGGGGTGGACTAGCGGGATTCCCGACTCGATTAATGAGCAGTTCTTC
V: TRBV29-1; D: .; size: many; J: TRBJ2-7; CDR3: CSVDGMAGNYEQYF; DNA: TGCAGCGTTGATGGTATGGCAGGCAACTACGAGCAGTACTTC
V: TRBV6-5; D: .; size: .; J: TRBJ2-1; CDR3: CASSYLGYNEQFF; DNA: TGTGCCAGCAGTTACCTGGGCTACAATGAGCAGTTCTTC
V: TRBV11-2; D: .; size: .; J: TRBJ1-2; CDR3: CASSPGGLRGYTF; DNA: TGTGCCAGCAGCCCGGGGGGACTGAGGGGCTACACCTTC
V: TRBV18; D: .; size: .; J: TRBJ2-1; CDR3: CASSPEVSSYNEQFF; DNA: TGTGCCAGCTCACCAGAGGTTAGCTCCTACAATGAGCAGTTCTTC
V: TRBV3-1; D: TRBD1; size: .; J: TRBJ1-1; CDR3: CASRVGTGKTVEAFF; DNA: TGTGCCAGCCGCGTGGGGACAGGCAAGACCGTTGAAGCTTTCTTT
V: TRBV6-5; D: .; size: .; J: TRBJ1-2; CDR3: CASSRPSDGYTF; DNA: TGTGCCAGCAGTCGACCGTCAGACGGCTACACCTTC
V: TRBV14; D: .; size: few; J: TRBJ2-5; CDR3: CASSQVGQETQYF; DNA: TGTGCCAGCAGCCAAGTGGGTCAAGAGACCCAGTACTTC
V: TRBV19; D: TRBD1; size: .; J: TRBJ2-5; CDR3: CASSVTTGDTQYF; DNA: TGTGCCAGTAGCGTGACAACAGGGGACACCCAGTACTTC
V: TRBV4-3; D: .; size: .; J: TRBJ1-1; CDR3: CASSQDRSSGWNTEAFF; DNA: TGCGCCAGCAGCCAAGATCGATCCTCCGGGTGGAACACTGAAGCTTTCTTT
V: TRBV7-8; D: .; size: .; J: TRBJ1-3; CDR3: CASRLSPGAGNTIYF; DNA: TGTGCCAGCAGGCTTAGTCCAGGGGCTGGAAACACCATATATTTT
V: TRBV7-8; D: .; size: few; J: TRBJ1-1; CDR3: CASSQVGGEAFF; DNA: TGTGCCAGCAGCCAGGTCGGAGGCGAAGCTTTCTTT
V: TRBV5-1; D: TRBD1; size: few; J: TRBJ1-4; CDR3: CASSLAGQGATNEKLFF; DNA: TGCGCCAGCAGCTTGGCCGGACAGGGGGCAACTAATGAAAAACTGTTTTTT
V: TRBV11-2; D: .; size: .; J: TRBJ2-1; CDR3: CASSLELSSYNEQFF; DNA: TGTGCCAGCAGCTTAGAACTCAGCTCCTACAATGAGCAGTTCTTC
V: TRBV29-1; D: .; size: few; J: TRBJ2-7; CDR3: CSAQPHFGGGAYEQYF; DNA: TGCAGCGCGCAGCCCCATTTCGGAGGTGGGGCCTACGAGCAGTACTTC
V: TRBV6-1; D: .; size: few; J: TRBJ2-5; CDR3: CALHGYKETQYF; DNA: TGTGCCCTCCACGGATACAAAGAGACCCAGTACTTC
V: TRBV12-3/TRBV12-4; D: .; size: many; J: TRBJ1-1; CDR3: CASRSVLGLNTEAFF; DNA: TGTGCCAGCAGGTCGGTGCTCGGGCTAAACACTGAAGCTTTCTTT
V: TRBV12-3/TRBV12-4; D: .; size: few; J: TRBJ2-3; CDR3: CASSPQGYSTDTQYF; DNA: TGTGCCAGCAGTCCCCAGGGTTATTCCACAGATACGCAGTATTTT
V: TRBV6-5; D: .; size: few; J: TRBJ1-1; CDR3: CASSYSRYDVAFF; DNA: TGTGCCAGCAGTTACTCTCGGTACGATGTTGCTTTCTTT
V: TRBV30; D: TRBD1; size: .; J: TRBJ2-7; CDR3: CAWSGDRGYEQYF; DNA: TGTGCCTGGAGTGGGGACAGGGGATACGAGCAGTACTTC
V: TRBV15; D: TRBD1; size: .; J: TRBJ1-1; CDR3: CATSRARGRMNTEAFF; DNA: TGTGCCACCAGCAGAGCGAGGGGGCGGATGAACACTGAAGCTTTCTTT
V: TRBV9; D: TRBD2; size: few; J: TRBJ2-3; CDR3: CASSLGLAGGLSTDTQYF; DNA: TGTGCCAGCAGCCTTGGACTAGCGGGGGGTCTAAGCACAGATACGCAGTATTTT